The clone carrying this T cell receptor (beta chain) occurred a few times. This entry is derived from a study of identical twins. TCRdb re-derived calls from the 5' RACE reads in MiXCR, one entry per CDR3 protein. The profile shows about 200,000 distinct CDR3 sequences, around 10% of them singletons. Germline V CDR1 and CDR2: SNHLY, FYNNEI. The CDR3 covers 14 residues. Trimming removed 2 bases from V and 7 bases from J, with 11 bases in between. The J gene is TRBJ1-4, the V gene TRBV2; D is ambiguous. The sequence came from a woman aged 18-29 years in good health. Sequenced material: memory (CD45RO+) T cells sorted from blood. In nucleotides, the CDR3 is TGTGCCAGCAGTGAATTCGGACCGCCTGAAAAACTGTTTTTT. Its protein is CASSEFGPPEKLFF.